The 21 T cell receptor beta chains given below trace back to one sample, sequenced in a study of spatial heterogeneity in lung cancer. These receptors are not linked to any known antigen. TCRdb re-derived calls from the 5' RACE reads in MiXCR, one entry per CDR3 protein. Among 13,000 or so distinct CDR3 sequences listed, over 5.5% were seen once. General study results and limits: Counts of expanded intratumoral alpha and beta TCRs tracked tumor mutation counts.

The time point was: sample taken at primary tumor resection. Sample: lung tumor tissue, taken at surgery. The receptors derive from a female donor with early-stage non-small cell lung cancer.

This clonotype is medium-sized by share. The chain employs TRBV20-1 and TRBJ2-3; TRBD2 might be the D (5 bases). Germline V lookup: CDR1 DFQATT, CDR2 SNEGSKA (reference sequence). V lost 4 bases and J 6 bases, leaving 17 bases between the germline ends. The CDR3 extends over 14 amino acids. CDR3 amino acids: CSATGLSAGDTQYF. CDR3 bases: TGCAGTGCTACCGGACTTTCCGCTGGGGATACGCAGTATTTT.

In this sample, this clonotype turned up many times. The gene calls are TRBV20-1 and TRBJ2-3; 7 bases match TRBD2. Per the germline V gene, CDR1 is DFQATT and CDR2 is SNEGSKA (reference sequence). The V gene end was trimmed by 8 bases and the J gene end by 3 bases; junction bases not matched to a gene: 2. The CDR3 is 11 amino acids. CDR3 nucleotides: TGCAGTAAGCGGGGAACAGATACGCAGTATTTT. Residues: CSKRGTDTQYF.

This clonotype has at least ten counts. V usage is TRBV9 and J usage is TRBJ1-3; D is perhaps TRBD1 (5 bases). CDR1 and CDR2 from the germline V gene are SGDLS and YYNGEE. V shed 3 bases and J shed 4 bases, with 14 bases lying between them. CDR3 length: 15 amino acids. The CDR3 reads CASSGGATAGNTIYF. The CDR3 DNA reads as TGTGCCAGCAGCGGTGGGGCCACGGCAGGAAACACCATATATTTT.

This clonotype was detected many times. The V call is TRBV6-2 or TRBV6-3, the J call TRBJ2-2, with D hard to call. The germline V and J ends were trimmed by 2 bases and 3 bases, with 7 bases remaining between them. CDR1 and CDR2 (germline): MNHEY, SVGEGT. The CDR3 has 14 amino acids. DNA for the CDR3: TGTGCCAGCAGTTACCGTCAGTACACCGGGGAGCTGTTTTTT. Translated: CASSYRQYTGELFF.

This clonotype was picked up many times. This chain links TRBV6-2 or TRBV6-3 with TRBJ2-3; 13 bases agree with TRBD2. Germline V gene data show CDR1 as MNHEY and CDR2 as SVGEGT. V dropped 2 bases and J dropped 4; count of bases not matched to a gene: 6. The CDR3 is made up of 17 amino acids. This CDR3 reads CASSYGGLAGISDTQYF. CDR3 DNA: TGTGCCAGCAGTTACGGGGGACTAGCGGGGATTTCAGATACGCAGTATTTT.

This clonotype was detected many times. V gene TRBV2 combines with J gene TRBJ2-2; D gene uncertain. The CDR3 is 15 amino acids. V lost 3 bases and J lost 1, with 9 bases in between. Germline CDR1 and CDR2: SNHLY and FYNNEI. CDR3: CASSEGRKNTGELFF. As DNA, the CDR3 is TGTGCCAGCAGTGAGGGCAGGAAGAACACCGGGGAGCTGTTTTTT. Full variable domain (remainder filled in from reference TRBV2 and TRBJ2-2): EPEVTQTPSHQVTQMGQEVILRCVPISNHLYFYWYRQILGQKVEFLVSFYNNEISEKSEIFDDQFSVERPDGSNFTLKIRSTKLEDSAMYFCASSEGRKNTGELFFGEGSRLTVL.

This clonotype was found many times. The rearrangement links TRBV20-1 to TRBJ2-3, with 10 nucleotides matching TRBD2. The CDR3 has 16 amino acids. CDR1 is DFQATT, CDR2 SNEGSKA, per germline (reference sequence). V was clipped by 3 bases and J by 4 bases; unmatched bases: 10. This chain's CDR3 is CSASPSSGGMPDTQYF. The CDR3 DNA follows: TGCAGTGCTAGTCCATCTAGCGGGGGTATGCCAGATACGCAGTATTTT.

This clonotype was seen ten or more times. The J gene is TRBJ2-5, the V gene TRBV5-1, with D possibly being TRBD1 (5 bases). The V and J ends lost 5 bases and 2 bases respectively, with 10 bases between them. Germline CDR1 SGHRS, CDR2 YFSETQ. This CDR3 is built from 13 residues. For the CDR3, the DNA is TGCGCCAGCAGGGGTCCAGGGCAAGAGACCCAGTACTTC. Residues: CASRGPGQETQYF.

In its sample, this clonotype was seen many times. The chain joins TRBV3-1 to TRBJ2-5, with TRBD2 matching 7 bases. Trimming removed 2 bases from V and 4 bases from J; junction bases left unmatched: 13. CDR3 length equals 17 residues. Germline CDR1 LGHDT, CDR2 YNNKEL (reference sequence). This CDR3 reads CASSQWGEGAGGETQYF. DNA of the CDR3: TGTGCCAGCAGCCAATGGGGGGAGGGAGCCGGCGGAGAGACCCAGTACTTC.

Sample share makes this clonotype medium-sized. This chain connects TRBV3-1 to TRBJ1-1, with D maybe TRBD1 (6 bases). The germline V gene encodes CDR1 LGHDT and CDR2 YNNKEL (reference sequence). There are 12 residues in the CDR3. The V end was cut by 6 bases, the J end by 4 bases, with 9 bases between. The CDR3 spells CASRTGSTEAFF. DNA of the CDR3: TGTGCCAGCAGAACAGGGTCCACTGAAGCTTTCTTT.

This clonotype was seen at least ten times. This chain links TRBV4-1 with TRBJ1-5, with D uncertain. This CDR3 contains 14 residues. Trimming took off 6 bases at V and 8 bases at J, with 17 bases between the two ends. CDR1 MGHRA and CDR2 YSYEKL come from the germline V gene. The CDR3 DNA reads TGCGCCAGCAGATATGGACGGCCCAAGAAGCCCCAGCATTTT. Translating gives CASRYGRPKKPQHF.

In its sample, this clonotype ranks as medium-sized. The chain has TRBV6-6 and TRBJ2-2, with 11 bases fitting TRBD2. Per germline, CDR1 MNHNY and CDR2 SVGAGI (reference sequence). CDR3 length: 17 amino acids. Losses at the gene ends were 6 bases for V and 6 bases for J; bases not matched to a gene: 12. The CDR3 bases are TGTGCCAGCAGCCCCCCTTCTAGCGGGGGGTCCCCCGGGGAGCTGTTTTTT. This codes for CASSPPSSGGSPGELFF.

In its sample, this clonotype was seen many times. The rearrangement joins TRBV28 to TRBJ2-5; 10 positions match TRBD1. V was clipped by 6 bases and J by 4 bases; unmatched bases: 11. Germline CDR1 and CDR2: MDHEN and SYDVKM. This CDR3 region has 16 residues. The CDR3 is CASSSPGTGVGETQYF. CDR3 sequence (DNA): TGTGCCAGCAGCTCGCCGGGGACAGGGGTTGGAGAGACCCAGTACTTC.

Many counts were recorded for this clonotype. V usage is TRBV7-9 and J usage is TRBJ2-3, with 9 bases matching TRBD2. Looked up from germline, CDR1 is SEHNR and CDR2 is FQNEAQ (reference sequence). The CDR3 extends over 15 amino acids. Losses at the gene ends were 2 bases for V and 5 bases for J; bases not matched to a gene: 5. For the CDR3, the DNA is TGTGCCAGCAGCTTACTAGCGGGGATTTTAGATACGCAGTATTTT. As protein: CASSLLAGILDTQYF.

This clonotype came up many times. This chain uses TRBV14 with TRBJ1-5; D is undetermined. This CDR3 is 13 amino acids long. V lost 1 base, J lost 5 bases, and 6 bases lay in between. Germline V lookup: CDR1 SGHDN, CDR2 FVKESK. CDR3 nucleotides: TGTGCCAGCAGCCAAGGAAGGGATCAGCCCCAGCATTTT. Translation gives CASSQGRDQPQHF.

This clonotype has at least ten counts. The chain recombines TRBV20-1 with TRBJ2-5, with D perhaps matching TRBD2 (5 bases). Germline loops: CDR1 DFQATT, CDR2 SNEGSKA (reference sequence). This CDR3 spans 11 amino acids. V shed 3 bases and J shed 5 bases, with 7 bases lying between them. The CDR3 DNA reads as TGCAGTGCTAGTGGGGAGGAGACCCAGTACTTC. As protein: CSASGEETQYF.

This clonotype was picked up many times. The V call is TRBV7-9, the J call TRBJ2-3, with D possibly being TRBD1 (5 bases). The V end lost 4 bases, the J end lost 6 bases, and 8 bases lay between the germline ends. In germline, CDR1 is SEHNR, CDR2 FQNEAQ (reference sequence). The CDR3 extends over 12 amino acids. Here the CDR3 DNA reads TGTGCCAGCAGCTCGTCAGGGGATACGCAGTATTTT. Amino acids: CASSSSGDTQYF.

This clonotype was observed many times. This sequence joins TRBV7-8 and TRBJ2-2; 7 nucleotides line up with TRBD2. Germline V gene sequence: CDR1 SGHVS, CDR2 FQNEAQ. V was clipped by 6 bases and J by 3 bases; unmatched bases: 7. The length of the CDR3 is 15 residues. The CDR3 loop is CASRRGEEYTGELFF. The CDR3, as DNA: TGTGCCAGCAGACGGGGGGAGGAGTACACCGGGGAGCTGTTTTTT.

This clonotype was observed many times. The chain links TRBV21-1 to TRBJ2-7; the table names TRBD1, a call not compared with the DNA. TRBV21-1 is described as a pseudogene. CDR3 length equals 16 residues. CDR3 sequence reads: CASSKVVRGCRDEQYF. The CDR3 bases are TGTGCCAGCAGCAAAGTGGTAAGGGGATGCAGGGACGAGCAGTACTTC.

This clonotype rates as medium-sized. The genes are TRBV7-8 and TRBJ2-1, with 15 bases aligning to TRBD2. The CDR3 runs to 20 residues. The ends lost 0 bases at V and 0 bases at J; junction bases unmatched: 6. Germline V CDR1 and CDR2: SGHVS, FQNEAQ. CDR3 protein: CASSLAGTSGGQSSYNEQFF. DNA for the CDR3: TGTGCCAGCAGCTTAGCAGGGACTAGCGGGGGGCAGAGCTCCTACAATGAGCAGTTCTTC.

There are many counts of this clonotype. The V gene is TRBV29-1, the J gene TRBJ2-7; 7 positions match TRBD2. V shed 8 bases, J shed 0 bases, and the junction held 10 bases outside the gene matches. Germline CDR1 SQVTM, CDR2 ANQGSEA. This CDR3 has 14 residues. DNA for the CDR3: TGCAGCACCCGGGGGGACGGGAGCTCCTACGAGCAGTACTTC. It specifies CSTRGDGSSYEQYF.